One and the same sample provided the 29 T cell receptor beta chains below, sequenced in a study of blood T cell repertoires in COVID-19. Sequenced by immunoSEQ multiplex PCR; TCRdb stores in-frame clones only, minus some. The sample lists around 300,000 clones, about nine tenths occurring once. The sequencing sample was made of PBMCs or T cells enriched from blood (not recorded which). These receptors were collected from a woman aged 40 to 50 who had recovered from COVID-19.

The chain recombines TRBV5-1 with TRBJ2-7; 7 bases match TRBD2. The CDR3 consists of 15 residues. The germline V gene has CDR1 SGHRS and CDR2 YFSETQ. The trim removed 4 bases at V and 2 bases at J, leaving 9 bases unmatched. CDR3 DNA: TGCGCCAGCAGCCCGATCGGGAGGATGACCTACGAGCAGTACTTC. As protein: CASSPIGRMTYEQYF.

The CDR3 reads CASSGSDQGFDGYTF. DNA for the CDR3: TGTGCCAGCAGCGGCTCCGATCAGGGGTTTGACGGCTACACCTTC. The chain employs TRBV2 and TRBJ1-2, with a weak D call TRBD1 (6 bases). V was clipped by 6 bases and J by 8 bases, with 22 bases between them. This CDR3 has 15 amino acids. Germline loops: CDR1 SNHLY, CDR2 FYNNEI.

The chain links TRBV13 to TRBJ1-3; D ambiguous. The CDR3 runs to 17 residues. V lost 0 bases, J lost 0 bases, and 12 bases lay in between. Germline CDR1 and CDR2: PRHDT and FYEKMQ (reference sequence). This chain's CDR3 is CASSLGPGMNSGNTIYF. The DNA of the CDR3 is TGTGCCAGCAGCTTAGGTCCGGGGATGAACTCTGGAAACACCATATATTTT.

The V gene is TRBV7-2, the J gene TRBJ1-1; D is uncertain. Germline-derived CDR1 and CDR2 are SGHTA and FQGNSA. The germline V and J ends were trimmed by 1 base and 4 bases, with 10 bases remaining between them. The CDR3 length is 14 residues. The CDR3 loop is CASSLVMSTTEAFF. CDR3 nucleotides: TGTGCCAGCAGCTTAGTTATGAGTACCACTGAAGCTTTCTTT. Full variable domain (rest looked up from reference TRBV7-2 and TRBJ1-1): GAGVSQSPSNKVTEKGKDVELRCDPISGHTALYWYRQSLGQGLEFLIYFQGNSAPDKSGLPSDRFSAERTGGSVSTLTIQRTQQEDSAVYLCASSLVMSTTEAFFGQGTRLTVV.

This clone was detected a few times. The CDR3 DNA reads as TGTGCCAGCTCGGTCCACAGGGAGGGCATTCAGTACTTC. Translated, it gives CASSVHREGIQYF. The rearrangement joins TRBV18 to TRBJ2-4; the D gene is possibly TRBD2 (7 bases). The germline CDR1 and CDR2 sequences are KGHSH and LQKENI. The CDR3 covers 13 residues. Between the trimmed V and J ends, which lost 6 bases and 9 bases, there was a span of 15 bases.

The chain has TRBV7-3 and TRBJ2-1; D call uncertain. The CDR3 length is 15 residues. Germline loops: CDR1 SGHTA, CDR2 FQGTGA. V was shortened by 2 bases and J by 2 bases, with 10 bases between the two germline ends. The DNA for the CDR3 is TGTGCCAGCAGCTTACTCGGTAGCACCTACAATGAGCAGTTCTTC. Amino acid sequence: CASSLLGSTYNEQFF.

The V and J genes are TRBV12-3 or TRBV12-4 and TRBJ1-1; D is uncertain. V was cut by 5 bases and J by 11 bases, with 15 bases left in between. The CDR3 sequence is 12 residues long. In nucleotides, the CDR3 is TGTGCCAGCAGTACCGCGACAAATAAGGCTTTCTTT. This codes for CASSTATNKAFF.

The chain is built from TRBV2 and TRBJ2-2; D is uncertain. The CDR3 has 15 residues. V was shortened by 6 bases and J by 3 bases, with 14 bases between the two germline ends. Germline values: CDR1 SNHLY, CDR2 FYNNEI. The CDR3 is CASSPGSRYTGELFF. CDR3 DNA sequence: TGTGCCAGCAGCCCCGGGTCTCGTTACACCGGGGAGCTGTTTTTT.

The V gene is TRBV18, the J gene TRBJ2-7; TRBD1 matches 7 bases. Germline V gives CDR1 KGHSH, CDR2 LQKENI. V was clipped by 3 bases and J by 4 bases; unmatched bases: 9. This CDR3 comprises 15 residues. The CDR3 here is CASSPKRTGSYEQYF. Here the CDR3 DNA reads TGTGCCAGCTCACCTAAACGGACAGGCTCATACGAGCAGTACTTC.

CDR3 amino acids: CASSYLRQGSYEQYF. The CDR3 nucleotides are TGTGCCAGCAGTTACCTACGACAGGGGTCATACGAGCAGTACTTC. V and J are TRBV6-2 or TRBV6-3 and TRBJ2-7; 8 bases are a match to TRBD1. J was trimmed by 4 bases and V by 2 bases; bases with no gene match: 7. Germline CDR1 is MNHEY and CDR2 is SVGEGT. The CDR3 loop spans 15 amino acids.

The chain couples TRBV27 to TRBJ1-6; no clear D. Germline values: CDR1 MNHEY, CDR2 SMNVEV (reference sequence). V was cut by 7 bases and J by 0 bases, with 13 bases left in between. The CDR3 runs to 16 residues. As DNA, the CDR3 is TGTGCCAGCAAAGTTGAAGGGAGCTCCTATAATTCACCCCTCCACTTT. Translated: CASKVEGSSYNSPLHF.

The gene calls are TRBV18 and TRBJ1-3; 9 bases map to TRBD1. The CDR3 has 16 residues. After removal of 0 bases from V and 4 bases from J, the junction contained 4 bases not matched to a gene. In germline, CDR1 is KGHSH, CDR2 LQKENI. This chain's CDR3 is CASSPPEQGAGNTIYF. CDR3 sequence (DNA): TGTGCCAGCTCACCACCTGAACAGGGGGCCGGAAACACCATATATTTT.

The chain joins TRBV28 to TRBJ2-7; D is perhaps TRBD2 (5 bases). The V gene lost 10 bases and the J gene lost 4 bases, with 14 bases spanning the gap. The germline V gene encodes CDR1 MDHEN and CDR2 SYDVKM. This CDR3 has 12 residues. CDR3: CATVGGKYEQYF. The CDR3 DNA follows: TGTGCCACTGTTGGAGGCAAGTACGAGCAGTACTTC.

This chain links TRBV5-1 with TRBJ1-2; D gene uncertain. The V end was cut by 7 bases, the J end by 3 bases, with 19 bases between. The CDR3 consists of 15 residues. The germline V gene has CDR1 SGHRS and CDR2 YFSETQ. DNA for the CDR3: TGCGCCAGCTCACCAATGACCTCAGCGGACTATGGCTACACCTTC. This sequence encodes CASSPMTSADYGYTF.

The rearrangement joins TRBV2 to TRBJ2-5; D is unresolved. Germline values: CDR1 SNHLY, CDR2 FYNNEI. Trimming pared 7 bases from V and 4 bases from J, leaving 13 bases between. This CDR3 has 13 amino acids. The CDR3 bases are TGTGCCAGCATTGCTGACTTGGGAGAGACCCAGTACTTC. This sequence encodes CASIADLGETQYF.

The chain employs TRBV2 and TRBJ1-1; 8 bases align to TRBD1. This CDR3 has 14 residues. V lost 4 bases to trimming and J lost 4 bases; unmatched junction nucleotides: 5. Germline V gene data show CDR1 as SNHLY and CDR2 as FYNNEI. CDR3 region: CASSGTGWGTEAFF. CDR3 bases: TGTGCCAGCAGTGGGACAGGGTGGGGCACTGAAGCTTTCTTT.

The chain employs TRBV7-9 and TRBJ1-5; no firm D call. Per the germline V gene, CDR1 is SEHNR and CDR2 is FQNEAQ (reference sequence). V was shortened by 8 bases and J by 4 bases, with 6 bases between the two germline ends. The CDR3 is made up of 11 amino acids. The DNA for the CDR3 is TGTGCCAGCGGGAGAAATCAGCCCCAGCATTTT. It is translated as CASGRNQPQHF.

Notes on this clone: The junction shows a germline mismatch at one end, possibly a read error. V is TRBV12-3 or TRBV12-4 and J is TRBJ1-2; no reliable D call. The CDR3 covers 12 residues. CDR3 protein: CASSLAGWAGDF. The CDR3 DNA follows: TGTGCCAGCAGCCTAGCGGGTTGGGCCGGAGATTTC.

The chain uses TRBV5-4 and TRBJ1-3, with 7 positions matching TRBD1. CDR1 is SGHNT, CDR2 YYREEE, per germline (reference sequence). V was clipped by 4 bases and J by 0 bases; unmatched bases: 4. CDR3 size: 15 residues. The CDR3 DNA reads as TGTGCCAGCAGCCAGACAGGGAGCTCTGGAAACACCATATATTTT. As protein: CASSQTGSSGNTIYF.

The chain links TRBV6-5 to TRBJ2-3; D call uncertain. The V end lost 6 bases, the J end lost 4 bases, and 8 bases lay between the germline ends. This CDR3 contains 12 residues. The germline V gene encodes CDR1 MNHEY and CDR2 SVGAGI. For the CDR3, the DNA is TGTGCCAGCAGCCCCGCGGCAGATACGCAGTATTTT. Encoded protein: CASSPAADTQYF.

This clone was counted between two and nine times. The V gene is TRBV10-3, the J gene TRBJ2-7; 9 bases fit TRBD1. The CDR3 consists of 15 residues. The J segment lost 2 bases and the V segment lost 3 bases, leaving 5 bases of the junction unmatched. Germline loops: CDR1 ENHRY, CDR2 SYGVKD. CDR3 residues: CAISDEGQGTYEQYF. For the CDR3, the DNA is TGTGCCATCAGTGATGAGGGACAGGGAACCTACGAGCAGTACTTC.

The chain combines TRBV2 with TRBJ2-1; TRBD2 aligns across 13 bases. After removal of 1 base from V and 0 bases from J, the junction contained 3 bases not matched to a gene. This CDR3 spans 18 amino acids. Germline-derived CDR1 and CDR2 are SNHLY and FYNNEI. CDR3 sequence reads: CASSEGRLAGGSYNEQFF. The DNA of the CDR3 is TGTGCCAGCAGTGAAGGGAGACTAGCGGGGGGCTCCTACAATGAGCAGTTCTTC.

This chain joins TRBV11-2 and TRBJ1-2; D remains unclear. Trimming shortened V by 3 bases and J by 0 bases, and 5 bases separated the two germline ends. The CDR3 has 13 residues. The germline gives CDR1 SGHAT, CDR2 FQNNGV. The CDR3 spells CASSLTANYGYTF. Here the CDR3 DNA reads TGTGCCAGCAGCTTGACTGCTAACTATGGCTACACCTTC.

CDR3 sequence (DNA): TGTGCCAGCAGCCAAATCAGGGGGCGATCCTACAATGAGCAGTTCTTC. Amino acids: CASSQIRGRSYNEQFF. The rearrangement links TRBV3-1 (or the pseudogene TRBV3-2) to TRBJ2-1, with 8 bases fitting TRBD1. In germline, CDR1 is LGHDT, CDR2 YNNKEL (reference sequence). After removal of 2 bases from V and 1 base from J, the junction contained 4 bases not matched to a gene. The length of the CDR3 is 16 residues.

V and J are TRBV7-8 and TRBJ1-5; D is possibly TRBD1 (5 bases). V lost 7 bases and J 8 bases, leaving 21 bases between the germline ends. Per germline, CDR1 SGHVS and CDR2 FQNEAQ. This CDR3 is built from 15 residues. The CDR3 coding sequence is TGTGCCAGCACGGGTAGTGGGGGAGGGCACGAGCCCCAGCATTTT. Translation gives CASTGSGGGHEPQHF.

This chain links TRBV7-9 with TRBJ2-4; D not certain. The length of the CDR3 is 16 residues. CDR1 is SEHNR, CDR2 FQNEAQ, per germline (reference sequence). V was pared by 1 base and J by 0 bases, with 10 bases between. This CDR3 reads CASSLGTPSAKNIQYF. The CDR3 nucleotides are TGTGCCAGCAGCTTAGGTACTCCTTCAGCCAAAAACATTCAGTACTTC.

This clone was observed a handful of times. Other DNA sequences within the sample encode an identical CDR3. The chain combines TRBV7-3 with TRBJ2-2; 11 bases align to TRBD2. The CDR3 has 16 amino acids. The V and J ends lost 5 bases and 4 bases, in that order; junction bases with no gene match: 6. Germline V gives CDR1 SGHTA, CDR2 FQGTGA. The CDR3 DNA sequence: TGTGCCAGCAGCCCCGGGACTAGCGGAAGCACCGGGGAGCTGTTTTTT. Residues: CASSPGTSGSTGELFF. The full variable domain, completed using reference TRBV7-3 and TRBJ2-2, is GAGVSQTPSNKVTEKGKYVELRCDPISGHTALYWYRQSLGQGPEFLIYFQGTGAADDSGLPNDRFFAVRPEGSVSTLKIQRTERGDSAVYLCASSPGTSGSTGELFFGEGSRLTVL.

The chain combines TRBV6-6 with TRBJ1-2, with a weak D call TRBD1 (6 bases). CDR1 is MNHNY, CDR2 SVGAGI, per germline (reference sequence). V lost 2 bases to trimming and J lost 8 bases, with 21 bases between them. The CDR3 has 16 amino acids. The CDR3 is CASSYTGTDSSYGYTF. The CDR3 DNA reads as TGTGCCAGCAGTTACACGGGTACGGACAGCTCCTACGGCTACACCTTC.

CDR3 residues: CASSLSWDRADSNQPQHF. In DNA form, the CDR3 reads TGTGCCAGCAGTTTATCCTGGGACAGGGCCGATAGCAATCAGCCCCAGCATTTT. The V gene is TRBV27, the J gene TRBJ1-5; TRBD1 matches at 9 bases. V was clipped by 0 bases and J by 0 bases; unmatched bases: 6. From germline, CDR1 is MNHEY and CDR2 SMNVEV (reference sequence). The CDR3 runs 18 residues.